This TCR beta chain was identified in a study of response to subunit inactivated influenza vaccine. Overall study results and limits: Every seasonal influenza vaccination brings in few new T cells, the authors suggested.

In TCRdb, the RT-PCR reads were re-called with MiXCR into one record per CDR3 protein. The sample consists of 150,000 to 200,000 distinct CDR3 sequences, approximately 11% of them appearing once. Concerning this clonotype itself: Its specificity is unknown.

V shed 3 bases and J shed 4 bases, with 13 bases lying between them. CDR3 length: 14 amino acids. Sequencing was performed on non-naive T cells sorted from PBMCs, taken 40 to 50 days after vaccination. V is TRBV12-3 or TRBV12-4 and J is TRBJ2-7; D might be TRBD2 (6 bases). This clonotype was sampled from a man between 45 and 60 years old who received an inactivated influenza vaccine. The CDR3 DNA sequence: TGTGCCAGCAGTTTTGCGGGGCTTGGGTACGAGCAGTACTTC. Translated: CASSFAGLGYEQYF.